These T cell receptor beta chains were read from a single sample in a study of CD8 T cells in ankylosing spondylitis. One entry per CDR3 protein results from TCRdb running MiXCR on the 5' RACE reads. The profile shows roughly 670,000 distinct CDR3 sequences, around 20% of them singletons. Sequences were obtained from blood, either unsorted or a sorted T cell fraction (not recorded which). These receptors were taken from a male donor with ankylosing spondylitis. Both conserved end residues are part of each CDR3. The order of the fields is clone size, J gene, V gene, D gene, CDR3 DNA, CDR3 protein. D genes are given only for firm matches. A clone size is listed for some rows: how often the clone was seen (once, few, many), or a class if it is expanded.

clone size: NA
J gene: TRBJ2-1
V gene: TRBV5-1
D gene: NA
CDR3 DNA: TGCGCCAGCAGCTTGACCAGACCGGGGAATGAGCAGTTCTTC
CDR3 protein: CASSLTRPGNEQFF

clone size: few
J gene: TRBJ1-1
V gene: TRBV5-1
D gene: TRBD1
CDR3 DNA: TGCGCCAGCAGCTTGTCAGGGGGCGACCCGAACACTGAAGCTTTCTTT
CDR3 protein: CASSLSGGDPNTEAFF

clone size: NA
J gene: TRBJ2-5
V gene: TRBV20-1
D gene: TRBD2
CDR3 DNA: TGCAGTGCTATCATAGCGGGGGGGCGCCGGGAGACCCAGTACTTC
CDR3 protein: CSAIIAGGRRETQYF

clone size: NA
J gene: TRBJ2-7
V gene: TRBV28
D gene: TRBD2
CDR3 DNA: TGTGCCAGCAGTTTACAGGGACTAGCGGACCTGAAGCAGTACTTC
CDR3 protein: CASSLQGLADLKQYF

clone size: NA
J gene: TRBJ2-5
V gene: TRBV30
D gene: NA
CDR3 DNA: TGTGCCTGTCTCGCAGAGGACCAAGAGACCCAGTACTTC
CDR3 protein: CACLAEDQETQYF

clone size: few
J gene: TRBJ2-5
V gene: TRBV20-1
D gene: TRBD2
CDR3 DNA: TGCAGTGCTAAAGGACTAGGGGTTATGGAGACCCAGTACTTC
CDR3 protein: CSAKGLGVMETQYF

clone size: NA
J gene: TRBJ2-7
V gene: TRBV15
D gene: NA
CDR3 DNA: TGTGCCACCATACTTGTCGAGGGGGTCTACGAGCAGTACTTC
CDR3 protein: CATILVEGVYEQYF

clone size: NA
J gene: TRBJ1-2
V gene: TRBV4-2
D gene: NA
CDR3 DNA: TGTGCCAGCAGCCAAGCAGGGGTTTCGGATGGCTACACCTTC
CDR3 protein: CASSQAGVSDGYTF

clone size: NA
J gene: TRBJ2-7
V gene: TRBV6-1
D gene: NA
CDR3 DNA: TGTGCCAGCAGAACTAAAGGGGGGGCGACCAACGAGCAGTACTTC
CDR3 protein: CASRTKGGATNEQYF

clone size: NA
J gene: TRBJ2-3
V gene: TRBV7-6
D gene: TRBD2
CDR3 DNA: TGTGCCAGCAGCTTAAAGGGACTAGCGAGCCCAGATACGCAGTATTTT
CDR3 protein: CASSLKGLASPDTQYF

clone size: many
J gene: TRBJ2-1
V gene: TRBV2
D gene: TRBD2
CDR3 DNA: TGTGCCAGCAGCTCCCGACTAGCGGGTAACAATGAGCAGTTCTTC
CDR3 protein: CASSSRLAGNNEQFF

clone size: NA
J gene: TRBJ1-1
V gene: TRBV6-5
D gene: NA
CDR3 DNA: TGTGCCAGCAGTTATAGCAGGGGACTTGAAGCTTTCTTT
CDR3 protein: CASSYSRGLEAFF

clone size: NA
J gene: TRBJ2-3
V gene: TRBV2
D gene: TRBD2
CDR3 DNA: TGTGCTTCCGGGGGGGAATCCACAGATACGCAGTATTTT
CDR3 protein: CASGGESTDTQYF

clone size: few
J gene: TRBJ2-3
V gene: TRBV5-1
D gene: NA
CDR3 DNA: TGCGCCAGCAGCTTAAGGGGCCTTGGATCAGATACGCAGTATTTT
CDR3 protein: CASSLRGLGSDTQYF

clone size: NA
J gene: TRBJ2-3
V gene: TRBV28
D gene: TRBD2
CDR3 DNA: TGTGCCAGCAGTTTAAGCGGGAGGGGTCGAACAGATACGCAGTATTTT
CDR3 protein: CASSLSGRGRTDTQYF

clone size: few
J gene: TRBJ1-4
V gene: TRBV3-1
D gene: NA
CDR3 DNA: TGTGCCAGCAGCCGACGGGGGGGGGCTAAGGAAAAACTGTTTTTT
CDR3 protein: CASSRRGGAKEKLFF

clone size: few
J gene: TRBJ2-7
V gene: TRBV6-1
D gene: TRBD1
CDR3 DNA: TGTGCCAGCAGCCCCGGGGACAGTTCCTCCTACGAGCAGTACTTC
CDR3 protein: CASSPGDSSSYEQYF

clone size: NA
J gene: TRBJ2-4
V gene: TRBV27
D gene: TRBD1
CDR3 DNA: TGTGCCAGCGCCCCCGGGACAGGGTACGCCAAAAACATTCAGTACTTC
CDR3 protein: CASAPGTGYAKNIQYF

clone size: NA
J gene: TRBJ2-5
V gene: TRBV10-1
D gene: NA
CDR3 DNA: TGCGCCAGCAGTGACAGAGACTGGCAAGAGACCCAGTACTTC
CDR3 protein: CASSDRDWQETQYF

clone size: NA
J gene: TRBJ2-3
V gene: TRBV29-1
D gene: NA
CDR3 DNA: TGCAGCACGGAGACCCGCACAGATACGCAGTATTTT
CDR3 protein: CSTETRTDTQYF

clone size: NA
J gene: TRBJ1-2
V gene: TRBV5-1
D gene: TRBD1
CDR3 DNA: TGCGCCAGCAGCTTCCCGGGACAGGGGACTTGGGTCTTC
CDR3 protein: CASSFPGQGTWVF

clone size: NA
J gene: TRBJ2-1
V gene: TRBV7-7
D gene: TRBD1
CDR3 DNA: TGTGCTAGCAGCCCAAACATCGGACAGGGTTCCTACAATGAGCAGTTCTTC
CDR3 protein: CASSPNIGQGSYNEQFF

clone size: NA
J gene: TRBJ1-5
V gene: TRBV5-5
D gene: NA
CDR3 DNA: TGTGCCAGCAGCACCAGCCTGAATCAGCCCCAGCATTTT
CDR3 protein: CASSTSLNQPQHF

clone size: NA
J gene: TRBJ2-7
V gene: TRBV4-1
D gene: NA
CDR3 DNA: TGCGCCAGCAGCCAACGCCCAGGCTACTCCTACGAGCAGTACTTC
CDR3 protein: CASSQRPGYSYEQYF

clone size: few
J gene: TRBJ2-2
V gene: TRBV11-1
D gene: NA
CDR3 DNA: TGTGCCAGCAGCGGACAGCTTACCGGGGAGCTGTTTTTT
CDR3 protein: CASSGQLTGELFF

clone size: few
J gene: TRBJ2-3
V gene: TRBV12-3/TRBV12-4
D gene: TRBD2
CDR3 DNA: TGTGCCAGCAGTTTCTATAGCGGGGGGTCCACAGATACGCAGTATTTT
CDR3 protein: CASSFYSGGSTDTQYF

clone size: NA
J gene: TRBJ2-2
V gene: TRBV4-2
D gene: NA
CDR3 DNA: TGTGCCAGCAGCCCAACAGTTCTAGCGTACACCGGGGAGCTGTTTTTT
CDR3 protein: CASSPTVLAYTGELFF

clone size: few
J gene: TRBJ1-5
V gene: TRBV20-1
D gene: TRBD1
CDR3 DNA: TGCAGTGCTAGGGGGAACAGGGGAAACAATCAGCCCCAGCATTTT
CDR3 protein: CSARGNRGNNQPQHF

clone size: few
J gene: TRBJ2-5
V gene: TRBV9
D gene: TRBD2
CDR3 DNA: TGTGCCAGCAGCCTAAGCGGGGAGCAAGAGACCCAGTACTTC
CDR3 protein: CASSLSGEQETQYF

clone size: few
J gene: TRBJ2-7
V gene: TRBV20-1
D gene: NA
CDR3 DNA: TGCAGTGCGACCCATCCCTTCGACGGCTACGAGCAGTACTTC
CDR3 protein: CSATHPFDGYEQYF

clone size: many
J gene: TRBJ1-5
V gene: TRBV27
D gene: NA
CDR3 DNA: TGTGCCAGCAGTTTAAGGGGCCCCAATCAGCCCCAGCATTTT
CDR3 protein: CASSLRGPNQPQHF

clone size: many
J gene: TRBJ2-1
V gene: TRBV10-1
D gene: TRBD2
CDR3 DNA: TGCGCCAGCAGTGTGTCTAGCGGGGGATCCTACAATGAGCAGTTCTTC
CDR3 protein: CASSVSSGGSYNEQFF

clone size: NA
J gene: TRBJ2-1
V gene: TRBV20-1
D gene: NA
CDR3 DNA: TGCAGTGCCAGGGTTCAGGGGTTAGGCAATGAGCAGTTCTTC
CDR3 protein: CSARVQGLGNEQFF

clone size: few
J gene: TRBJ2-3
V gene: TRBV6-5
D gene: TRBD1
CDR3 DNA: TGTGCCAGCAGTTCCGGACAGGGCCTTTCGTTTGATACGCAGTATTTT
CDR3 protein: CASSSGQGLSFDTQYF

clone size: NA
J gene: TRBJ2-1
V gene: TRBV12-3/TRBV12-4
D gene: NA
CDR3 DNA: TGTGCCAGCAGTCCCCCGGGGATTACCTACAATGAGCAGTTCTTC
CDR3 protein: CASSPPGITYNEQFF

clone size: few
J gene: TRBJ1-3
V gene: TRBV5-1
D gene: TRBD1
CDR3 DNA: TGCGCCAGCAGCTTGGGGAGTGGGACAGGGGCTCCAAGCTCTGGAAACACCATATATTTT
CDR3 protein: CASSLGSGTGAPSSGNTIYF

clone size: few
J gene: TRBJ2-3
V gene: TRBV21-1
D gene: NA
CDR3 DNA: TGTGCCAGCAGCAAGCCAGTGGCCCAGGCTTTGACAGATACGCAGTATTTT
CDR3 protein: CASSKPVAQALTDTQYF

clone size: few
J gene: TRBJ2-1
V gene: TRBV6-2/TRBV6-3
D gene: NA
CDR3 DNA: TGTGCCAGCAGTTACGGGCACAATGAGCAGTTCTTC
CDR3 protein: CASSYGHNEQFF

clone size: few
J gene: TRBJ2-3
V gene: TRBV7-2
D gene: NA
CDR3 DNA: TGTGCCAGCAGCTTCAGACTAGTAGGAGGGCTAGATACGCAGTATTTT
CDR3 protein: CASSFRLVGGLDTQYF

clone size: NA
J gene: TRBJ1-1
V gene: TRBV4-2
D gene: TRBD1
CDR3 DNA: TGTGCCAGCAGCGCCCATAAGGGACAGGCGGGGGAAAACACTGAAGCTTTCTTT
CDR3 protein: CASSAHKGQAGENTEAFF

clone size: few
J gene: TRBJ2-7
V gene: TRBV20-1
D gene: NA
CDR3 DNA: TGCAGTGCTAGGACACAGAGCTCCTACGAGCAGTACTTC
CDR3 protein: CSARTQSSYEQYF

clone size: few
J gene: TRBJ2-3
V gene: TRBV5-6
D gene: NA
CDR3 DNA: TGTGCCAGCAGCTTTCAGGGGTTGGTGCCAGATACGCAGTATTTT
CDR3 protein: CASSFQGLVPDTQYF

clone size: NA
J gene: TRBJ2-2
V gene: TRBV28
D gene: NA
CDR3 DNA: TGTGCCAGCACCTTAATCCGGGTCGGGGAGCTGTTTTTT
CDR3 protein: CASTLIRVGELFF

clone size: NA
J gene: TRBJ2-1
V gene: TRBV29-1
D gene: NA
CDR3 DNA: TGCAGCGTTGAGCCCCTCGGGGGAGGCTCCCAGGATGAGCAGTTCTTC
CDR3 protein: CSVEPLGGGSQDEQFF

clone size: few
J gene: TRBJ2-2
V gene: TRBV4-2
D gene: TRBD2
CDR3 DNA: TGTGCCAGCAGCCAAGATGCGCTAGCGGGAGTGTACACCGGGGAGCTGTTTTTT
CDR3 protein: CASSQDALAGVYTGELFF

clone size: NA
J gene: TRBJ1-6
V gene: TRBV5-1
D gene: NA
CDR3 DNA: TGCGCCAGCAGCTCGTCCAGCCTTAATTCACCCCTCCACTTT
CDR3 protein: CASSSSSLNSPLHF